This T cell receptor beta chain was found in a study of cytomegalovirus exposure and HLA in healthy donors. Amplification used 60 Vbeta primers and 13 Jbeta primers. The table came from immunoSEQ multiplex PCR; TCRdb's copy has only in-frame clones and leaves some out. The sample holds about 150,000 clones, around 82% seen once. Study-wide results and caveats: Reportedly, TCR beta sequences accurately predicted HLA-A and HLA-B alleles in most subjects.

The CDR3 is 13 residues long. The V and J ends lost 6 bases and 5 bases respectively, with 14 bases between them. Germline values: CDR1 SQVTM, CDR2 ANQGSEA. Comments on this clone: Its cognate antigen is unknown.

The V and J genes are TRBV29-1 and TRBJ2-1; D possibly corresponds to TRBD1 (5 bases). The specimen was PBMCs. The receptor was isolated from a woman aged 40 to 50 in good health and CMV-seropositive. CDR3: CSVGRLSDNEQFF. The CDR3 nucleotides are TGCAGCGTGGGGCGCCTAAGCGACAATGAGCAGTTCTTC.